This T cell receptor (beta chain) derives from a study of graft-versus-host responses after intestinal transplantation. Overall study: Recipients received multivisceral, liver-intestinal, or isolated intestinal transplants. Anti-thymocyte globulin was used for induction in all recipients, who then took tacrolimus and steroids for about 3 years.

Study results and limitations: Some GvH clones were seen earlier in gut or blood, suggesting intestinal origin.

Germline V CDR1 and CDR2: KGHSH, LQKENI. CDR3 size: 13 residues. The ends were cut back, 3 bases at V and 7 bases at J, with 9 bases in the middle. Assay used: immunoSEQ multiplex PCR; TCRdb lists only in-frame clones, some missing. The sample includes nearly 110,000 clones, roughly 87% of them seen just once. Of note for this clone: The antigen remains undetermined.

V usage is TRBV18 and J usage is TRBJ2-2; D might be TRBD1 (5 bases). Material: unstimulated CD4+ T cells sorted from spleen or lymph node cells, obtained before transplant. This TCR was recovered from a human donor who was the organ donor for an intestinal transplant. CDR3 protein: CASSPDSVGELFF. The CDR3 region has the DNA TGTGCCAGCTCACCTGACAGCGTCGGGGAGCTGTTTTTT.